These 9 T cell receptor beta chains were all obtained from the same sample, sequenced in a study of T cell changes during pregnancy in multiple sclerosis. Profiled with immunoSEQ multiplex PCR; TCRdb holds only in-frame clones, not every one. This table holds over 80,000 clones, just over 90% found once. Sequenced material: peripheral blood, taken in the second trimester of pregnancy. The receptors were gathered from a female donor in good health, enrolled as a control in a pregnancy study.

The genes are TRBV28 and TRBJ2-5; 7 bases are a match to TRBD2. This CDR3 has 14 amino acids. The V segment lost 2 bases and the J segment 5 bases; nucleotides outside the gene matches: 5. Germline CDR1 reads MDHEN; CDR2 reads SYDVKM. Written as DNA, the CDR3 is TGTGCCAGCAGTTTAGGGCGGGAGTGGGAGACCCAGTACTTC. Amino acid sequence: CASSLGREWETQYF.

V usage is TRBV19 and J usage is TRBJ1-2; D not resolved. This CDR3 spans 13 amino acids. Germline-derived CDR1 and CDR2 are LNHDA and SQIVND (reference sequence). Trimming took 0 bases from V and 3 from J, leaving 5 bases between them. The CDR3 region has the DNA TGTGCCAGTAGTATAGACGGAGACTATGGCTACACCTTC. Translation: CASSIDGDYGYTF.

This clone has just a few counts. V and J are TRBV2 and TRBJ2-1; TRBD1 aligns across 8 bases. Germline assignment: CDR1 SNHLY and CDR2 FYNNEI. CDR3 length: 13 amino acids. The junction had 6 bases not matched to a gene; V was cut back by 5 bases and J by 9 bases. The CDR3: CASSPGGRGEQFF. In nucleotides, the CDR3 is TGTGCCAGCAGTCCAGGGGGCCGGGGTGAGCAGTTCTTC.

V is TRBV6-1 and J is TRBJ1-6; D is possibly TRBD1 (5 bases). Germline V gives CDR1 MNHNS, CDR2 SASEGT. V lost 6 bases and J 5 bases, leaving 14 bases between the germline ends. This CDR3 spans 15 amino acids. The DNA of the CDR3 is TGTGCCAGCAGCGTAGACAGAAGAGATAATTCACCCCTCCACTTT. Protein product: CASSVDRRDNSPLHF.

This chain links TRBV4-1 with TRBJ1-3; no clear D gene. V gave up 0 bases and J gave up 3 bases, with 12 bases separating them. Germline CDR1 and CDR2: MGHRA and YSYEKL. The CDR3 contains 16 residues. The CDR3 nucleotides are TGCGCCAGCAGCCAAGAGGGGAGGGCGAGTGGAAACACCATATATTTT. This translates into CASSQEGRASGNTIYF.

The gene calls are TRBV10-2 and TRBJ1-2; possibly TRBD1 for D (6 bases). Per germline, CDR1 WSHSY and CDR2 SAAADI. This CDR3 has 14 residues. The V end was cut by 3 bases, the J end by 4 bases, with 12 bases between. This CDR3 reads CASSEGGRVYGYTF. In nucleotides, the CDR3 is TGCGCCAGCAGTGAAGGGGGTAGGGTCTATGGCTACACCTTC.

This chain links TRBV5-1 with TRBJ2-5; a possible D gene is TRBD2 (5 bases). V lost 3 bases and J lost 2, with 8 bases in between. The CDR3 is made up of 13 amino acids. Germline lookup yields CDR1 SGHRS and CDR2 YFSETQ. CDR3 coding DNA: TGCGCCAGCAGCTCCAGGAGGCAAGAGACCCAGTACTTC. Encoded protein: CASSSRRQETQYF.

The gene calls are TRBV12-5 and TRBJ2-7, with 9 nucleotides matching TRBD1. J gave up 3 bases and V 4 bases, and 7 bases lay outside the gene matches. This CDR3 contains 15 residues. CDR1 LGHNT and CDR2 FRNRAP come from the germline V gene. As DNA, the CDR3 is TGTGCTAGTGGTTGGGGCGGACAGGGGAGCTACGAGCAGTACTTC. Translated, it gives CASGWGGQGSYEQYF.

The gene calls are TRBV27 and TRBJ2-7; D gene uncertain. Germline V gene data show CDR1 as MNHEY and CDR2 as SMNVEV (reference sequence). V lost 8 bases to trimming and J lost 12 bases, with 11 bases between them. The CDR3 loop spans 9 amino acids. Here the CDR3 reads CASDTVGYF. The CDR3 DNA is TGTGCCAGCGATACAGTTGGGTACTTC.